This TCR beta chain was captured in a study of blood T cells in healthy people across ages. As concerns this clonotype: Its matching antigen is unknown.

Overall study results and limits: With naive T cell percentage, TCR beta diversity showed a strong correlation.

Sample-barcoded 5' priming and a J-beta primer mix drove a second PCR of about 6 to 12 cycles. Each sample provided no less than 2.5 million CDR3-containing paired-end reads. TCRdb re-derived calls from the 5' RACE reads in MiXCR, one entry per CDR3 protein. The sample lists about 780,000 distinct CDR3 sequences; under 80% were seen once. The CDR3 has 14 residues. The ends lost 7 bases at V and 3 bases at J; junction bases unmatched: 8. The draw of peripheral blood yielded roughly 9.4 milliliters from each donor. The chain employs TRBV12-3 or TRBV12-4 and TRBJ1-1, with TRBD1 matching 7 bases. The sample was blood. This TCR was sampled from a man aged 30 to 45 in good health. This chain's CDR3 is CASTTGVADTEAFF. CDR3 bases: TGTGCCAGCACTACAGGGGTGGCGGACACTGAAGCTTTCTTT.